Sequencing of this TCR beta chain was carried out in a study of shared clonotypes between healthy human individuals. Across the study: Donors had three CD4 naive, three CD4 memory, two CD8 naive and one CD8 memory plate apiece.

CD45RO-negative, CCR7-positively selected cells formed the naive CD8 fraction, excluding terminally differentiated effector memory CD45RA+ cells. Broader study findings: Non-shared clonotypes had lower generation probabilities than clonotypes shared by all four sorted-subset donors.

Germline CDR1 is SGHVS and CDR2 is FQNEAQ. With 2 bases clipped from V and 6 bases from J, the junction kept 10 bases outside the gene matches. The CDR3 sequence is 16 residues long. Using immunoSEQ multiplex PCR, the repertoire was profiled, and TCRdb retains in-frame clones only, with some absent. This sample yields about 2.1 million clones, of which 85% to 95% are seen a single time; more than 1.5% belongs to the top ten. The sample holds one count of this clone. The antigen is unknown. Sequenced material: naive CD8+ T cells from PBMCs. The genes are TRBV7-8 and TRBJ2-7; 10 bases match TRBD2. This TCR was sampled from a man aged 18 to 35 in good health. Some clones in this sample may be carry-over from other donors' samples. CDR3 bases: TGTGCCAGCAGCTTAAGGACTAGCGGACCGCGTGGCGAGCAGTACTTC. It is translated as CASSLRTSGPRGEQYF.